Following are 26 T cell receptor beta chains from one sample sequenced in a study of control samples from healthy donors and cancer patients. The repertoire was sequenced with immunoSEQ multiplex PCR; TCRdb's copy has only in-frame clones and lacks some. The table includes 140,000 to 150,000 clones, approximately 92% detected once. Sequenced input: blood. The receptors were gathered from a man aged 25-45 years in good health.

The chain employs TRBV4-2 and TRBJ2-3, with a tentative D call TRBD2 (6 bases). Germline assignment: CDR1 LGHNA and CDR2 YNFKEQ. Trimming left V 0 bases short and J 8 bases short, with 15 bases between. CDR3 length: 15 amino acids. The CDR3 DNA sequence: TGTGCCAGCAGCCAAGAGATTACTAGCCAGGTTACGCAGTATTTT. It translates to CASSQEITSQVTQYF.

V gene TRBV5-1 combines with J gene TRBJ1-2, with 8 bases identical to TRBD1. The V gene's germline CDR1 is SGHRS and CDR2 YFSETQ. The CDR3 extends over 17 amino acids. J lost 3 bases, V lost 4 bases, and 14 bases had no gene match. The CDR3 nucleotides are TGCGCCAGCAGCACCGGGACAGGCACCCAAAATTACTATGGCTACACCTTC. Protein sequence: CASSTGTGTQNYYGYTF.

The chain employs TRBV5-5 and TRBJ2-3; D gene unclear. Trimming took off 3 bases at V and 2 bases at J, with 4 bases between the two ends. The CDR3 has 12 amino acids. The germline V gene encodes CDR1 SGHKS and CDR2 YYEKEE (reference sequence). The CDR3 loop is CASSSNTDTQYF. DNA of the CDR3: TGTGCCAGCAGCTCGAACACAGATACGCAGTATTTT.

This chain joins TRBV6-5 and TRBJ2-7; D gene uncertain. Germline CDR1 is MNHEY and CDR2 is SVGAGI. Trimming stripped 7 bases from V and 0 bases from J, with 7 bases between. There are 12 residues in the CDR3. The CDR3 loop reads CASTRSSYEQYF. The CDR3 nucleotides are TGTGCCAGCACGAGGTCCTCCTACGAGCAGTACTTC.

This clone was detected only once. This sequence joins TRBV4-1 and TRBJ2-7; D not resolved. The CDR3 is made up of 16 amino acids. V lost 0 bases and J lost 2, with 14 bases in between. Germline values: CDR1 MGHRA, CDR2 YSYEKL. CDR3 loop: CASSQDSEIRTYEQYF. As DNA, the CDR3 is TGCGCCAGCAGCCAAGATTCGGAGATAAGGACCTACGAGCAGTACTTC.

The rearrangement links TRBV6-2 or TRBV6-3 to TRBJ1-1; D possibly corresponds to TRBD1 (5 bases). Per the germline V gene, CDR1 is MNHEY and CDR2 is SVGEGT. V was clipped by 5 bases and J by 5 bases, with 12 bases between them. This CDR3 comprises 13 residues. The CDR3 DNA is TGTGCCAGCAGTCTCTCGAGGGGTACTGAAGCTTTCTTT. Its translation is CASSLSRGTEAFF.

The chain carries TRBV7-3 and TRBJ2-2; possibly TRBD1 or TRBD2 for D (6 bases each). The CDR3 totals 16 residues. Looked up from germline, CDR1 is SGHTA and CDR2 is FQGTGA. The germline V and J ends were trimmed by 1 base and 3 bases, with 12 bases remaining between them. CDR3 sequence reads: CASSLIGGMYTGELFF. DNA for the CDR3: TGTGCCAGCAGCTTAATCGGGGGCATGTACACCGGGGAGCTGTTTTTT. Full variable domain (missing parts from reference TRBV7-3 and TRBJ2-2): GAGVSQTPSNKVTEKGKYVELRCDPISGHTALYWYRQSLGQGPEFLIYFQGTGAADDSGLPNDRFFAVRPEGSVSTLKIQRTERGDSAVYLCASSLIGGMYTGELFFGEGSRLTVL.

The genes are TRBV7-9 and TRBJ2-7, with a weak D call TRBD1 (5 bases). In germline, CDR1 is SEHNR, CDR2 FQNEAQ (reference sequence). V lost 5 bases and J lost 3, with 8 bases in between. This CDR3 spans 12 amino acids. The DNA for the CDR3 is TGTGCCAGCAGCATCGACAGCTACGAGCAGTACTTC. Protein: CASSIDSYEQYF.

V gene TRBV11-2 combines with J gene TRBJ2-2; D is unclear. Germline CDR1 is SGHAT and CDR2 is FQNNGV. The CDR3 is made up of 11 amino acids. The V gene lost 1 base and the J gene lost 7 bases, with 1 base spanning the gap. The CDR3: CASSLVGELFF. The CDR3 bases are TGTGCCAGCAGCTTAGTCGGGGAGCTGTTTTTT.

The chain couples TRBV3-1 (or the pseudogene TRBV3-2) to TRBJ1-5; 7 nucleotides match TRBD1. Per the germline V gene, CDR1 is LGHDT and CDR2 is YNNKEL (reference sequence). The CDR3 contains 14 residues. V trimming: 8 bases; J trimming: 0 bases; junction bases outside the gene matches: 4. The CDR3 spells CASRDSDSNQPQHF. CDR3 sequence (DNA): TGTGCCAGCCGGGACAGCGATAGCAATCAGCCCCAGCATTTT.

This clone showed up just once. The V gene is TRBV9, the J gene TRBJ2-5; possibly TRBD1 or TRBD2 for D (5 bases each). Germline lookup yields CDR1 SGDLS and CDR2 YYNGEE. The CDR3 loop spans 14 amino acids. V lost 4 bases to trimming and J lost 3 bases, with 13 bases between them. CDR3 loop: CASSTPGGEETQYF. Written as DNA, the CDR3 is TGTGCCAGCAGCACCCCTGGGGGAGAAGAGACCCAGTACTTC. The variable domain in full, with the rest retrieved from reference TRBV9 and TRBJ2-5, is DSGVTQTPKHLITATGQRVTLRCSPRSGDLSVYWYQQSLDQGLQFLIQYYNGEERAKGNILERFSAQQFPDLHSELNLSSLELGDSALYFCASSTPGGEETQYFGPGTRLLVL.

This rearrangement joins TRBV27 to TRBJ1-4; TRBD1 matches 8 bases. CDR3 length: 14 amino acids. Germline V lookup: CDR1 MNHEY, CDR2 SMNVEV (reference sequence). V dropped 3 bases and J dropped 8; count of bases not matched to a gene: 5. CDR3 sequence: CASSFTGGEEKLFF. Here the CDR3 DNA reads TGTGCCAGCAGTTTCACAGGGGGTGAAGAAAAACTGTTTTTT.

The chain joins TRBV27 to TRBJ1-6; no clear D gene. CDR1 and CDR2 from the germline V gene are MNHEY and SMNVEV (reference sequence). The CDR3 runs to 14 residues. Trimming pared 7 bases from V and 7 bases from J, leaving 14 bases between. The CDR3 nucleotides read TGTGCCAGCACAAGGGCCGACGGAAATTCACCCCTCCACTTT. Translation: CASTRADGNSPLHF.

CDR3 sequence reads: CASSSTRVPYF. The CDR3 region has the DNA TGTGCCAGCAGCTCGACCCGGGTCCCATATTTT. The V gene is TRBV12-3 or TRBV12-4, the J gene TRBJ1-3; D call uncertain. The V end was cut by 6 bases, the J end by 15 bases, with 15 bases between. This CDR3 has 11 amino acids.

The V and J genes are TRBV5-1 and TRBJ2-2, with D possibly matching TRBD2 (7 bases). This CDR3 has 17 residues. Trimming removed 0 bases at V and 4 bases at J, with 16 bases between. CDR1 and CDR2 (germline): SGHRS, YFSETQ. This CDR3 reads CASSLAVGGLGTGELFF. The CDR3 nucleotides read TGCGCCAGCAGCTTGGCAGTCGGGGGGCTGGGCACCGGGGAGCTGTTTTTT. The full variable domain, rest sourced from reference TRBV5-1 and TRBJ2-2, is KAGVTQTPRYLIKTRGQQVTLSCSPISGHRSVSWYQQTPGQGLQFLFEYFSETQRNKGNFPGRFSGRQFSNSRSEMNVSTLELGDSALYLCASSLAVGGLGTGELFFGEGSRLTVL.

The chain links TRBV24-1 to TRBJ1-2; D is unclear. There are 12 residues in the CDR3. Germline CDR1 is KGHDR and CDR2 is SFDVKD. V lost 2 bases and J lost 3, with 3 bases in between. For the CDR3, the DNA is TGTGCCACCAGTGATTGGGACTATGGCTACACCTTC. This translates into CATSDWDYGYTF.

The genes are TRBV27 and TRBJ1-3; the match to TRBD1 covers 7 bases. CDR1 and CDR2 from the germline V gene are MNHEY and SMNVEV (reference sequence). This CDR3 spans 13 amino acids. Trimming at V came to 5 bases and at J to 7 bases, leaving 5 bases not matched to a gene. DNA of the CDR3: TGTGCCAGCAGTCCGACAGGGTGGAACACCATATATTTT. This encodes CASSPTGWNTIYF.

The V and J genes are TRBV11-2 and TRBJ1-1, with D hard to call. The CDR3 spans 17 residues. V lost 2 bases, J lost 0 bases, and 16 bases lay in between. Germline CDR1 reads SGHAT; CDR2 reads FQNNGV. In DNA, the CDR3 is TGTGCCAGCAGCTTAAGAAGAACCGGGCCCATGAACACTGAAGCTTTCTTT. This codes for CASSLRRTGPMNTEAFF.

In DNA form, the CDR3 reads TGCGCCAGCAGCCAAGACATAGTGAACACTGAAGCTTTCTTT. As protein: CASSQDIVNTEAFF. The chain carries TRBV4-1 and TRBJ1-1; D is undetermined. Trimming removed 0 bases from V and 0 bases from J, with 5 bases in between. CDR1 and CDR2 (germline): MGHRA, YSYEKL. This CDR3 region has 14 residues.

The CDR3 protein is CASSPEIGTRRNTIYF. As DNA, the CDR3 is TGTGCCAGCTCACCAGAAATAGGGACAAGAAGAAACACCATATATTTT. This chain uses TRBV18 with TRBJ1-3; a weak D match, TRBD1 (6 bases). V shed 2 bases and J shed 5 bases, with 16 bases lying between them. The CDR3 is 16 residues long. Per germline, CDR1 KGHSH and CDR2 LQKENI.

The chain employs TRBV7-6 and TRBJ1-1; the D gene is possibly TRBD1 (6 bases). V was shortened by 1 base and J by 0 bases, with 15 bases between the two germline ends. This CDR3 contains 17 residues. CDR1 and CDR2 from the germline V gene are SGHVS and FNYEAQ. CDR3 protein: CASSLGRTETLNTEAFF. The CDR3 DNA reads TGTGCCAGCAGCTTAGGCCGGACAGAGACTTTGAACACTGAAGCTTTCTTT.

The chain couples TRBV10-3 to TRBJ1-2, with 10 bases identical to TRBD1. The CDR3 totals 12 residues. V shed 10 bases and J 5 bases; nucleotides not matched to a gene: 4. Germline-derived CDR1 and CDR2 are ENHRY and SYGVKD. The CDR3 nucleotides are TGTGCCAGTGGACAGGGGGGATATGGCTACACCTTC. This gives the protein CASGQGGYGYTF.

V usage is TRBV10-3 and J usage is TRBJ2-2; possibly TRBD1 for D (6 bases). Per germline, CDR1 ENHRY and CDR2 SYGVKD. V lost 3 bases, J lost 5 bases, and 19 bases lay in between. The CDR3 runs to 17 residues. The CDR3 bases are TGTGCCATCAGTGATTTTGGCAGGGGTCTCTATACCGGGGAGCTGTTTTTT. Translated: CAISDFGRGLYTGELFF.

This clone was counted only a few times. The J gene is TRBJ2-1, the V gene TRBV5-1; 9 bases are a match to TRBD1. Trimming at V came to 4 bases and at J to 5 bases, leaving 7 bases not matched to a gene. Germline values: CDR1 SGHRS, CDR2 YFSETQ. There are 15 residues in the CDR3. CDR3 residues: CASSEGQGRDNEQFF. In DNA form, the CDR3 reads TGCGCCAGCAGCGAAGGACAGGGGAGGGACAATGAGCAGTTCTTC.

The gene calls are TRBV3-1 (or the pseudogene TRBV3-2) and TRBJ1-4; D gene unclear. V lost 7 bases to trimming and J lost 6 bases, with 9 bases between them. Germline lookup yields CDR1 LGHDT and CDR2 YNNKEL (reference sequence). The CDR3 extends over 12 amino acids. Written as DNA, the CDR3 is TGTGCCAGCACGGGTGAGGATGAAAAACTGTTTTTT. Protein product: CASTGEDEKLFF.

The chain uses TRBV3-1 (or the pseudogene TRBV3-2) and TRBJ2-7; no definite D call. CDR3 length: 14 amino acids. Trimming took 0 bases from V and 3 from J, leaving 9 bases between them. CDR1 and CDR2 from the germline V gene are LGHDT and YNNKEL (reference sequence). DNA of the CDR3: TGTGCCAGCAGCCAAGATCACAGATACTACGAGCAGTACTTC. Its protein product is CASSQDHRYYEQYF.